This T cell receptor beta chain was recorded in a study of T-cell memory formation after mild COVID-19. There are a few counts of this clonotype. TCRdb fed the 5' RACE reads into MiXCR, producing one record per CDR3 protein. In the table there are 500,000 to 600,000 distinct CDR3 sequences, more than 15% of which are singletons. V shed 1 base, J shed 4 bases, and the junction held 8 bases outside the gene matches. This CDR3 contains 17 residues. Germline V lookup: CDR1 MDHEN, CDR2 SYDVKM. The sequenced material came from PBMCs or a T cell subset sorted from them (not recorded which). The sequence was collected from an adult woman who had mild COVID-19 (a few samples of this study predate the infection). Cell type and time point are not known. The chain carries TRBV28 and TRBJ2-5, with 11 bases lining up with TRBD2. CDR3 DNA sequence: TGTGCCAGCAGTTTATCCTCACTAGCGGGAGTCAGAGAGACCCAGTACTTC. It yields the protein CASSLSSLAGVRETQYF.